This TCR beta chain is from a study of blood T cells in healthy people across ages (dated by TCRdb to the mid-2010s). Concerning the study at large: Template switching captured roughly one uniquely barcoded TCR beta cDNA molecule per two T cells in model experiments. Using deep sequencing normalized with unique cDNA molecular identifiers, the study measured how TCR beta repertoire diversity changes with age. Donors were grouped into four age groups: young (average about 15 years), middle-aged (roughly 40), aged (62) and long-lived (just over 80). Two additional independent replicas of 1 million unique cDNA reads from the same blood draw were analyzed for two donors (one aged 18 to 30 and one aged 80 or older). What the study reported, not specific to this receptor: Conclusive comparison of naive and antigen-experienced compartments was prevented by the profiling of bulk unsorted PBMCs. As age increased, observed TCR beta diversity per million T cells dropped in a roughly linear way, and a significant reduction was already evident by age 40. Because donor CMV infection status was unknown, age-related changes in expanded clonotypes were potentially confounded. Total diversity estimates from one million sequenced T cells were considered lower bounds and underestimates. There was a strong correlation between observed TCR beta diversity and the percentage of naive T cells measured by flow cytometry. Compared with the aged group, the long-lived group had more naive CD4+ T cells, fewer expanded clones and increased TCR diversity, suggesting age selection.

Systemically healthy Caucasian individuals from Russia, over 30 in total and aged about 6 to 95 years, were included as donors. About 9.1 milliliters of peripheral blood were collected from each donor into EDTA-treated Vacutainer tubes. Ficoll-Paque density-gradient centrifugation was used to isolate PBMCs, with at least 6.5 million per sample. Trizol reagent was used to extract total RNA from PBMCs, with at least 6 micrograms per sample. The percentages of naive CD45RAhigh/CD27high T cells were determined by flow cytometry on a PBMC aliquot from every donor. The CDR3 has 13 amino acids, counting the end cysteine and phenylalanine. Just CDR3 DNA is preserved here, 39 bases in frame from base 1. Cut back by 5 bases and 8 bases, the V and J ends lie 15 bases apart. Reading the germline V gene gives CDR1 MGHRA and CDR2 YSYEKL. A word on this clonotype: This receptor's antigen is unknown. Nothing much larger sits one base from this clone, and base qualities are not available.

Library preparation used 5' RACE. Sequencing was carried out with an Illumina HiSeq 2500. A second 7 to 11 cycle PCR used a sample-barcoded 5' primer and a J-beta primer mix. Each TCR beta cDNA molecule received a unique molecular identifier from a template-switch 5' adaptor carrying 12 random nucleotides. Each sample yielded at least 2.5 million CDR3-containing paired-end reads. All of the RNA was converted into first-strand cDNA using the Mint cDNA synthesis kit, with a TRBC-specific oligonucleotide serving as the primer. Following uracil-DNA glycosylase treatment, all cDNA underwent a first 18-cycle PCR with the universal primers M1SS and BC2_uni_R. Regarding the original processing steps: Each sample was normalized by randomly selecting 1 million high-quality reads, each carrying a distinct molecular identifier. Reads with shared molecular identifiers were discarded instead of being binned into consensus sequences. MiTCR, set to a Q25 quality threshold and the strictest error-elimination algorithm, was used for CDR3 identification, clonotype clustering and error correction. A nonparametric unseen species model with Euler transformation was used to estimate lower-bound total TCR beta diversity. TCRdb reran the public reads through fastp at Q25 and MiXCR, keeping productive beta chains. Rows with one shared CDR3 protein collapse into an entry with the most common genes and DNA. TCRdb's processing, not the authors' own work, is the source of the V and J calls. The sample table holds fewer than 650,000 distinct CDR3 sequences, of which 27% were seen once. Approximately 3.5% of the sample belongs to the ten largest clones.

This sample also appeared in a second study, on T cells of mothers and their children. From the second report: Nine systemically healthy Caucasian individuals, comprising three mothers and their six children, were included as donors. cDNA synthesis consumed the entire amount of extracted RNA, loaded at about 1.5 ug RNA in each 15 ul reaction. In the second PCR, the M1S primer added sample barcodes and 2-4 random nucleotides. Each mother yielded over 9 million TCR beta CDR3 reads and each child 2.5 million to 3 million reads. TCR recombination output is similarly shaped by thymic selection in related and unrelated pairs, with a minor effect exerted by inherited differences. Normalized repertoire overlap was always found to be slightly, but never significantly, higher in related mother-child pairs than in unrelated mother-child pairs. With a sensitivity of 90 to 100 clones per million clonotypes, no persistent microchimeric T cell clones were detected. To look for features that set related mother-child pairs apart from unrelated individuals, the researchers ran deep NGS to compare the TCR beta repertoires of mothers and children. On average, the children were approximately 12 +/- 4 years old, while the mothers were roughly 40 +/- 4 years old. After adapter ligation with NEBNext reagents, the libraries were sequenced on Illumina HiSeq 2000 with 100+100 nt paired-end reads. To avoid cross-contamination, the mother libraries and the child libraries were prepared a month apart and sequenced in separate runs. For each donor, somewhere between about 450,000 and 2,100,000 distinct TCR beta clonotypes were identified. Naive TCR beta clonotypes were estimated from low-frequency clonotypes matched to each donor's FACS-determined naive share, without sorting.

The sequenced sample consisted of blood. This TCR was sampled from a boy younger than 10 in good health. The chain was built from TRBV4-1 and TRBJ1-1, and the D gene may be TRBD1, 5 bases matching. The CDR3 protein is CASSYPTAAEAFF. The nucleotide sequence reads as follows: TGCGCCAGCAGCTACCCGACAGCCGCAGAAGCTTTCTTT.